Listed here are 14 T cell receptor beta chains from one sample, sequenced in a study of tumor and adjacent non-tumor tissue in lung cancer. Three rounds of nested PCR, following a modified ARM-PCR protocol, produced the TCRbeta library. TCRdb re-analysed the multiplex PCR reads in MiXCR, keeping a single row per CDR3 protein. The sample lists 100,000 to 120,000 distinct CDR3 sequences; approximately 80% were seen once. RNA was extracted from bulk tissue without any cell sorting. Material for sequencing was lung tumor tissue. The receptors shown here come from a man aged 65 to 85 with non-small cell lung cancer.

In the case of this clonotype: One end of the junction does not line up with germline, which may come from a read error. The CDR3 region is CSFEEYDQGHTNCGYTF. In DNA form, the CDR3 reads TGCAGCTTTGAAGAGTACGATCAGGGCCATACTAACTGTGGCTACACCTTC. This chain joins TRBV29-1 and TRBJ1-2; D possibly corresponds to TRBD1 (5 bases). The CDR3 length is 17 residues. Germline V CDR1 and CDR2: SQVTM, ANQGSEA. Together with reference TRBV29-1 and TRBJ1-2, the CDR3 gives the full variable domain: SAVISQKPSRDICQRGTSLTIQCQVDSQVTMMFWYRQQPGQSLTLIATANQGSEATYESGFVIDKFPISRPNLTFSTLTVSNMSPEDSSIYLCSFEEYDQGHTNCGYTFGSGTRLTVV.

V usage is TRBV11-2 and J usage is TRBJ2-3; 10 nucleotides match TRBD2. The V segment lost 2 bases and the J segment 3 bases; nucleotides outside the gene matches: 8. The CDR3 length is 17 residues. Per germline, CDR1 SGHAT and CDR2 FQNNGV. CDR3 region: CASSLTVGTSVTDTQYF. CDR3 bases: TGTGCCAGCAGCTTAACAGTGGGGACTAGCGTTACAGATACGCAGTATTTT.

With regard to this clonotype: Possible read error: a much larger clone is one base away. This chain links TRBV20-1 with TRBJ2-5; 10 bases fit TRBD2. Germline assignment: CDR1 DFQATT and CDR2 SNEGSKA (reference sequence). The CDR3 runs to 12 residues. Unmatched junction bases numbered 6, after V lost 7 bases and J lost 7 bases. For the CDR3, the DNA is TGCAGTGTTGTACTAGCGGGGTTGACCCAGTACTTC. Translation gives CSVVLAGLTQYF.

Turning to this clonotype: The junction does not match germline at one end; this may be a read error. The chain employs TRBV6-6 and TRBJ1-5; no clear D. Germline CDR1 and CDR2: MNHNY and SVGAGI (reference sequence). The CDR3 runs to 15 residues. CDR3 in amino acids: CASNFRLCSNKPQHF. For the CDR3, the DNA is TGTGCCAGCAATTTCCGGTTGTGTAGCAATAAGCCCCAGCATTTT.

On this clonotype: A read error may account for a junction end that differs from germline. The gene calls are TRBV5-4 and TRBJ2-1; maybe TRBD1 (6 bases). Germline V gene lookup returns CDR1 SGHNT and CDR2 YYREEE (reference sequence). The CDR3 spans 15 residues. CDR3 in DNA: TGTGCGAGCACCTTTGGGGGCAGGGTGGGGAATGTGCAGTTCTTC. It translates to CASTFGGRVGNVQFF.

As regards this clonotype: At one end the junction does not follow the germline gene, possibly because of a read error. The chain combines TRBV4-1 with TRBJ2-7; unclear D gene. The CDR3 sequence is 15 residues long. The germline CDR1 and CDR2 sequences are MGHRA and YSYEKL. CDR3 region: CASSQTTETYYEQYF. As DNA, the CDR3 is TGCGCAAGCAGCCAAACAACAGAAACCTACTACGAGCAGTACTTC.

With respect to this clonotype: Likely a read error: the CDR3 ends without its conserved phenylalanine or tryptophan. The chain carries TRBV5-5 and TRBJ1-1, with unresolved D. The CDR3 length is 13 residues. The V gene lost 4 bases and the J gene lost 0 bases, with 7 bases spanning the gap. Germline V gene lookup returns CDR1 SGHKS and CDR2 YYEKEE (reference sequence). The CDR3 DNA sequence: TGTGCCAGCAGCGCGGGCATGAACACTGAAGCTTTCTAT. This translates into CASSAGMNTEAFY.

The chain recombines TRBV6-5 with TRBJ1-1; 8 bases fit TRBD1. This CDR3 contains 15 residues. The germline CDR1 and CDR2 sequences are MNHEY and SVGAGI. The ends lost 6 bases at V and 7 bases at J; junction bases unmatched: 13. The CDR3 DNA is TGTGCCAGCAGGACAGGGACAGGCTTGGTCATTGAAGCTTTCTTT. Translated, it gives CASRTGTGLVIEAFF.

To note about this clonotype: The germline gene is not matched at one end of the junction; a read error may be the cause. The rearrangement joins TRBV5-1 to TRBJ2-5; the D is unclear. CDR1 is SGHRS and CDR2 is YFSETQ in the germline V gene. This CDR3 has 12 amino acids. CDR3 in amino acids: CASSPTQEIQYF. The CDR3 nucleotides are TGCGCCAGCAGCCCAACCCAAGAGATCCAGTACTTC.

The chain recombines TRBV6-5 with TRBJ1-1, with D perhaps TRBD1 (5 bases). Germline V gene sequence: CDR1 MNHEY, CDR2 SVGAGI. Trimming pared 2 bases from V and 1 base from J, leaving 23 bases between. The CDR3 extends over 19 amino acids. CDR3 coding DNA: TGTGCCAGCAGTTACCACTCGGGGGTACCCTCTTCAGCGAACACTGAAGCTTTCTTT. This encodes CASSYHSGVPSSANTEAFF.

As concerns this clonotype: Germline is not matched at one junction end, which may reflect a read error. The rearrangement joins TRBV6-2 or TRBV6-3 to TRBJ1-5; 7 bases agree with TRBD1. Germline CDR1 reads MNHEY; CDR2 reads SVGEGT. The CDR3 runs to 15 residues. The CDR3 reads CVSSYLDRSNQPQHF. CDR3 coding DNA: TGTGTCAGCAGTTATCTGGACAGGAGCAATCAGCCTCAGCATTTT.

This chain uses TRBV6-5 with TRBJ2-2, with D hard to call. The CDR3 is made up of 16 amino acids. V was cut by 6 bases and J by 9 bases, with 23 bases left in between. Germline loops: CDR1 MNHEY, CDR2 SVGAGI. The CDR3: CASSLNIPSLSRELFF. CDR3 nucleotides: TGTGCCAGCAGCCTTAATATCCCGTCGTTGAGCAGGGAGCTGTTTTTT.

In its sample, this clonotype was seen many times. The J gene is TRBJ1-3, the V gene TRBV15, with D perhaps matching TRBD1 (5 bases). The CDR3 covers 14 residues. Germline CDR1 LNHNV, CDR2 YYDKDF (reference sequence). Trimming removed 3 bases from V and 4 bases from J, with 10 bases in between. CDR3 in DNA: TGTGCCACCAGCAGCGGGACCGACGGAAACACCATATATTTT. Encoded protein: CATSSGTDGNTIYF.

A remark on this clonotype: This could be a read error, since a much larger clone is one nucleotide away. The gene calls are TRBV4-2 and TRBJ1-2; D gene uncertain. The V end lost 1 base, the J end lost 4 bases, and 10 bases lay between the germline ends. Germline V gives CDR1 LGHNA, CDR2 YNFKEQ. This CDR3 has 14 residues. The CDR3 coding sequence is TGTGCCAGCAGCCAAGTGGAGGTTGGCTATGGCTACACCTTC. Its protein is CASSQVEVGYGYTF.